These 7 T cell receptor beta chains were sequenced from one sample in a study of shared clonotypes between healthy human individuals. The assay was immunoSEQ multiplex PCR, and TCRdb's table has in-frame clones only and misses some. The repertoire holds approximately 2.5 million clones, with more than 85% as singletons. Sample: naive CD4+ T cells from PBMCs. Stated subset: CD45RA+ positively selected. These receptors originate from a man in his late teens or twenties in good health. Some clones in this sample may be carry-over from other donors' samples.

V gene TRBV28 combines with J gene TRBJ1-1; D remains ambiguous. This CDR3 contains 13 residues. V lost 3 bases, J lost 4 bases, and 9 bases lay in between. The germline gives CDR1 MDHEN, CDR2 SYDVKM. The CDR3 loop reads CASSLKSPTEAFF. The DNA for the CDR3 is TGTGCCAGCAGTTTGAAGTCCCCCACTGAAGCTTTCTTT.

The CDR3 reads CASVSGVNTEAFF. CDR3 DNA sequence: TGTGCCAGCGTCAGCGGGGTGAACACTGAAGCTTTCTTT. This sequence joins TRBV25-1 and TRBJ1-1; the D is unclear. V was shortened by 8 bases and J by 0 bases, with 10 bases between the two germline ends. Looked up from germline, CDR1 is MGHDK and CDR2 is SYGVNS. The length of the CDR3 is 13 residues.

The chain is built from TRBV5-6 and TRBJ2-2; D is undetermined. The germline V gene encodes CDR1 SGHDT and CDR2 YYEEEE. The CDR3 spans 14 residues. Trimming stripped 1 base from V and 4 bases from J, with 8 bases between. The CDR3 here is CASSLIGSTGELFF. The CDR3 bases are TGTGCCAGCAGCTTGATAGGCAGCACCGGGGAGCTGTTTTTT.

This chain joins TRBV30 and TRBJ1-6; 8 nucleotides align to TRBD1. CDR3 size: 15 residues. Losses at the gene ends were 5 bases for V and 6 bases for J; bases not matched to a gene: 9. In germline, CDR1 is GTSNPN, CDR2 SVGIG (reference sequence). Here the CDR3 reads CAWDRGRRGNSPLHF. DNA of the CDR3: TGTGCCTGGGACAGGGGCCGTCGTGGTAATTCACCCCTCCACTTT.

The chain combines TRBV5-6 with TRBJ1-1; D call uncertain. The CDR3 is 14 residues long. CDR1 SGHDT and CDR2 YYEEEE come from the germline V gene. V was trimmed by 4 bases and J by 3 bases, leaving 13 bases between them. The chain's CDR3 is CASSASRKYTEAFF. CDR3 DNA: TGTGCCAGCAGCGCCTCAAGGAAATACACTGAAGCTTTCTTT.

The CDR3 DNA reads TGTGCCAGCAGCGTAGGCAGTGCGACGGGAAGCTCCTACGAGCAGTACTTC. This encodes CASSVGSATGSSYEQYF. The chain joins TRBV9 to TRBJ2-7, with a tentative D call TRBD2 (5 bases). The CDR3 extends over 17 amino acids. With 0 bases removed from V and 0 bases from J, the gap between germline ends came to 16 bases. Germline loops: CDR1 SGDLS, CDR2 YYNGEE.

The gene calls are TRBV11-2 and TRBJ2-7; no clear D. This CDR3 has 14 residues. Trimming left V 6 bases short and J 3 bases short, with 15 bases between. Per germline, CDR1 SGHAT and CDR2 FQNNGV. The CDR3 nucleotides read TGTGCCAGCAGTTTTATCGGGTTGTTCTACGAGCAGTACTTC. This translates into CASSFIGLFYEQYF.